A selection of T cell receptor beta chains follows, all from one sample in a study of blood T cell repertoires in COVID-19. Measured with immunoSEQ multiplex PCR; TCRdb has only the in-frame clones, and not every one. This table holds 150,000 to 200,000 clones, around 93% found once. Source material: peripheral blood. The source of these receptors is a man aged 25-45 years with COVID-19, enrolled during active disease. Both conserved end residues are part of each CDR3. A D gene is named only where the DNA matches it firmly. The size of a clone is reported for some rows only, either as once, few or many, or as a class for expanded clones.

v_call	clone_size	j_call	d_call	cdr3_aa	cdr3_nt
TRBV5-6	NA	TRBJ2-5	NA	CASTQGGYETQYF	TGTGCCAGCACCCAGGGGGGATATGAGACCCAGTACTTC
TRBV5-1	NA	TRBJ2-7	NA	CASSRWTGDEQYF	TGCGCCAGCAGCCGATGGACTGGGGACGAGCAGTACTTC
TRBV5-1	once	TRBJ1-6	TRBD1	CASRIMDRPDSPLHF	TGCGCCAGCAGGATTATGGACAGGCCGGACTCACCCCTCCACTTT
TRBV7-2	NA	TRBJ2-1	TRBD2	CASSLVPGYGGGEQFF	TGTGCCAGCAGCTTAGTTCCGGGTTATGGCGGGGGTGAGCAGTTCTTC
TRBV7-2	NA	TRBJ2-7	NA	CASSLVGVFREQYF	TGTGCCAGCAGCTTAGTAGGGGTCTTCCGCGAGCAGTACTTC
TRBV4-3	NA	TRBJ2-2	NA	CASSLAPRTGELFF	TGCGCCAGCAGCCTGGCCCCGAGGACCGGGGAGCTGTTTTTT
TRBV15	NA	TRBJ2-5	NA	CATSRASGSQETQYF	TGTGCCACCAGCAGAGCTTCGGGTAGTCAAGAGACCCAGTACTTC
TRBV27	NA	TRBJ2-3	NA	CASSRTFSTDTQYF	TGTGCCAGCAGTCGGACATTTAGCACAGATACGCAGTATTTT
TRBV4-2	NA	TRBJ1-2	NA	CASSLLSLAGNGYTF	TGTGCCAGCAGCCTCCTAAGCTTGGCAGGGAACGGCTACACCTTC
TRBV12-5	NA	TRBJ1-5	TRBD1	CASGLLGGYPTGDSNQPQHF	TGTGCTAGTGGTTTGCTAGGGGGCTACCCGACAGGGGACAGCAATCAGCCCCAGCATTTT
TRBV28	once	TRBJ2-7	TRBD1	CASSLPGQGAYEQYF	TGTGCCAGCAGTTTACCGGGACAGGGGGCCTACGAGCAGTACTTC
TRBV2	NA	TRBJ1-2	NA	CASSEEGGSGYTF	TGTGCCAGCAGTGAGGAGGGAGGCAGTGGCTACACCTTC
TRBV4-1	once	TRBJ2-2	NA	CASSQVAANTGELFF	TGCGCCAGCAGCCAAGTCGCAGCGAACACCGGGGAGCTGTTTTTT
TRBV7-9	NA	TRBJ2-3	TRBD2	CASSLTSLAGSIDTQYF	TGTGCCAGCAGCCTAACCTCACTAGCGGGGAGTATTGATACGCAGTATTTT
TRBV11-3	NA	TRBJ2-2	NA	CASSFFNTGELFF	TGTGCCAGCAGCTTCTTTAACACCGGGGAGCTGTTTTTT
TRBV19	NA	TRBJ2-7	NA	CASSTNGHPAPYEQYF	TGTGCCAGTAGTACAAACGGACACCCCGCTCCCTACGAGCAGTACTTC
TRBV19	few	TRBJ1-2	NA	CASSAVQGTSYTF	TGTGCCAGTAGTGCAGTACAGGGAACCAGCTACACCTTC
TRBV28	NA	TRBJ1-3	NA	CASSFDRIYGNTIYF	TGTGCCAGCAGTTTCGACAGGATTTACGGAAACACCATATATTTT
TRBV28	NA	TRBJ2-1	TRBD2	CASTIAGGYEQFF	TGTGCCAGCACCATAGCGGGAGGGTATGAGCAGTTCTTC
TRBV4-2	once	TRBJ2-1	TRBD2	CASSQDTRLAEQFF	TGTGCCAGCAGCCAAGATACCCGACTAGCGGAGCAGTTCTTC
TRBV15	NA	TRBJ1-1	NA	CATSRGGGIDTEAFF	TGTGCCACCAGCAGAGGGGGGGGGATTGACACTGAAGCTTTCTTT
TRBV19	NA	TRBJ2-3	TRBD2	CASSIDSGGATDTQYF	TGTGCCAGTAGTATAGATAGCGGGGGGGCAACAGATACGCAGTATTTT
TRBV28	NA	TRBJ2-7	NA	CASSLSFDVRFYEQYF	TGTGCCAGCAGTTTATCTTTCGATGTGAGGTTTTACGAGCAGTACTTC
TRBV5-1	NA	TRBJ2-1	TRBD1	CASSAGQAKGDEQFF	TGCGCCAGCAGCGCAGGACAGGCCAAGGGTGATGAGCAGTTCTTC
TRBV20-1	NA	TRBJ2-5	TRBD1	CSASRDRRQETQYF	TGCAGTGCTAGTAGGGACAGGAGACAAGAGACCCAGTACTTC
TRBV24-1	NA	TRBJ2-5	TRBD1	CATSDTGQGSETQYF	TGTGCCACCAGTGATACGGGACAGGGGAGTGAGACCCAGTACTTC
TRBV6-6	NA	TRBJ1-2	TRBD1	CASSPTSPTGGPYGYTF	TGTGCCAGCAGTCCTACATCCCCGACAGGGGGCCCCTATGGCTACACCTTC
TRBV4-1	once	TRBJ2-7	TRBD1	CASSLVGTGDLYEQYF	TGCGCCAGCAGCCTGGTCGGGACAGGGGACCTCTACGAGCAGTACTTC
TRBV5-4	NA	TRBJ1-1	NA	CASSPTYRGGNTEAFF	TGTGCCAGCAGCCCCACGTATAGGGGGGGGAACACTGAAGCTTTCTTT
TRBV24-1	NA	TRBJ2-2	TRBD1	CAIGTANTGELFF	TGTGCCATCGGGACAGCGAACACCGGGGAGCTGTTTTTT